Many counts were recorded for the clone carrying this T cell receptor (beta chain). TCRdb recomputed calls from the 5' RACE reads with MiXCR, one row per CDR3 protein. The table has hundreds of thousands of distinct CDR3 sequences, 7% seen once; the top ten hold roughly 3.7%. The data were obtained in a study of identical twins. The CDR3 has 14 amino acids. Germline V gene data show CDR1 as MRHNA and CDR2 as SNTAGT. The J segment lost 4 bases and the V segment lost 8 bases, leaving 6 bases of the junction unmatched. The same specimen was also included in a second study, on yellow fever vaccine responses in identical twins. Per that paper: Reportedly, twins' vaccine T cell responses looked partly convergent and partly personalized.

The clonotype originates from a young woman in good health. The rearrangement joins TRBV6-4 to TRBJ2-2; 8 nucleotides agree with TRBD1. Source material: memory (CD45RO+) T cells sorted from blood. Here the CDR3 DNA reads TGTGCCAGCCGGACAGGGCTGGCCACCGGGGAGCTGTTTTTT. This encodes CASRTGLATGELFF.